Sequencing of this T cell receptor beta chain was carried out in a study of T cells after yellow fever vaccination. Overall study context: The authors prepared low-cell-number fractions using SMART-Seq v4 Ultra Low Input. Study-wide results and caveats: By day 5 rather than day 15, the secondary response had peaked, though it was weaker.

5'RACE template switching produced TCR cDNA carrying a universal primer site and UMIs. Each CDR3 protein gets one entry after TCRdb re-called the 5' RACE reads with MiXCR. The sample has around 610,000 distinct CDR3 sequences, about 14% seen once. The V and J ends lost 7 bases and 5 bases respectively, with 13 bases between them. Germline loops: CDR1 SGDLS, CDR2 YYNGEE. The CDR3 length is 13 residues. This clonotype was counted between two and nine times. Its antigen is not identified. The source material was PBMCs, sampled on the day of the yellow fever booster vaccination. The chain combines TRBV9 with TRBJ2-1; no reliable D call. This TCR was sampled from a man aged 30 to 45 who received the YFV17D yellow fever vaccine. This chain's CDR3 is CASRAYANNEQFF. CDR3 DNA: TGTGCCAGCCGGGCGTACGCCAACAATGAGCAGTTCTTC.